A single sample is the source of the 24 T cell receptor beta chains below, sequenced in a study of neurological immune-mediated disorders. Using its own MiXCR run on the 5' RACE reads, TCRdb lists one record per CDR3 protein. The top ten hold about 2% of the sample, which has tens of thousands of distinct CDR3 sequences, 9.5% to 12% seen once. Sequencing input: PBMCs. The receptors were sampled from a man aged 55 to 70 in good health.

This clonotype was recorded at least ten times. The CDR3 nucleotides read TGCGCCAGTGAAGCCAGGGGGGCGCGTGACACCGGGGAGCTGTTTTTT. This sequence encodes CASEARGARDTGELFF. The chain is built from TRBV5-1 and TRBJ2-2, with D possibly matching TRBD1 (7 bases). The CDR3 consists of 16 residues. Germline CDR1 SGHRS, CDR2 YFSETQ. Trimming stripped 8 bases from V and 3 bases from J, with 20 bases between.

This clonotype was seen many times. V is TRBV7-2 and J is TRBJ2-1; maybe TRBD1 (5 bases). Germline CDR1 and CDR2: SGHTA and FQGNSA. Trimming removed 1 base from V and 15 bases from J, with 16 bases in between. This CDR3 region has 13 residues. The CDR3 DNA follows: TGTGCCAGCAGCTTAGTCTTTGACAGAAACGGGTTCTTC. Translated: CASSLVFDRNGFF.

The rearrangement joins TRBV5-1 to TRBJ2-7, with unresolved D. There are 12 residues in the CDR3. Germline V lookup: CDR1 SGHRS, CDR2 YFSETQ. V was trimmed by 2 bases and J by 2 bases, leaving 5 bases between them. The CDR3 region is CASSFSPYEQYF. The CDR3 coding sequence is TGCGCCAGCAGCTTTTCCCCCTACGAGCAGTACTTC.

This clonotype has at least ten counts. The rearrangement joins TRBV7-2 to TRBJ2-1; the D gene is possibly TRBD2 (7 bases). The CDR3 covers 16 residues. Trimming shortened V by 5 bases and J by 3 bases, and 17 bases separated the two germline ends. Germline V gene lookup returns CDR1 SGHTA and CDR2 FQGNSA. The DNA for the CDR3 is TGTGCCAGCAGCACCTTGGGGGGGGCTTTCTACAATGAGCAGTTCTTC. It translates to CASSTLGGAFYNEQFF.

This clonotype was seen repeatedly, ten times or more. The gene calls are TRBV28 and TRBJ1-5; D not certain. Germline loops: CDR1 MDHEN, CDR2 SYDVKM. The CDR3 totals 11 residues. V lost 5 bases and J 8 bases, leaving 7 bases between the germline ends. Here the CDR3 DNA reads TGTGCCAGCAGTGCGTTCGAGCCCCAGCATTTT. Its protein is CASSAFEPQHF.

Details on this clonotype: The junction departs from the called germline gene at one end, perhaps through a read error. The chain uses TRBV5-8 and TRBJ1-2, with D uncertain. This CDR3 has 13 residues. Looked up from germline, CDR1 is SGHTS and CDR2 is YDEGEE. CDR3 sequence: CTSSPERENGYTF. CDR3 DNA sequence: TGTACCAGCAGCCCGGAGAGGGAGAATGGCTACACCTTC. Variable domain in full (rest from reference TRBV5-8 and TRBJ1-2): EAGVTQSPTHLIKTRGQQATLRCSPISGHTSVYWYQQALGLGLQFLLWYDEGEERNRGNFPPRFSGRQFPNYSSELNVNALELEDSALYLCTSSPERENGYTFGSGTRLTVV.

The table lists this clonotype with many counts. The J gene is TRBJ2-5, the V gene TRBV7-2; 7 positions match TRBD1. The germline gives CDR1 SGHTA, CDR2 FQGNSA. Trimming removed 5 bases from V and 2 bases from J; junction bases left unmatched: 8. This CDR3 region has 15 residues. The CDR3 loop reads CASSRQTGSQETQYF. CDR3 DNA: TGTGCCAGCAGCAGACAGACAGGGAGTCAAGAGACCCAGTACTTC.

Note on this clonotype: A much bigger clone sits one base away, suggesting this may be a read error. CDR3 DNA sequence: TGCAGTGCTAGAGATCCAGGGTTTTATAATTCACCCCTCGACTTT. This gives the protein CSARDPGFYNSPLDF. The chain joins TRBV20-1 to TRBJ1-6; D perhaps matches TRBD1 (5 bases). This CDR3 is 15 amino acids long. Germline values: CDR1 DFQATT, CDR2 SNEGSKA (reference sequence).

This clonotype was counted ten times or more. The chain links TRBV7-2 to TRBJ2-3, with 8 bases matching TRBD2. The CDR3 contains 16 residues. Trimming took 5 bases from V and 0 from J; bases not matched to a gene: 7. The germline V gene encodes CDR1 SGHTA and CDR2 FQGNSA. In DNA form, the CDR3 reads TGTGCCAGCAGCCTACGTCAGCGGGGGAGCACAGATACGCAGTATTTT. It translates to CASSLRQRGSTDTQYF.

This clonotype occurred many times. The chain joins TRBV6-2 or TRBV6-3 to TRBJ2-1, with TRBD2 matching over 8 bases. Germline assignment: CDR1 MNHEY and CDR2 SVGEGT. The CDR3 length is 16 residues. V dropped 2 bases and J dropped 0; count of bases not matched to a gene: 3. The CDR3 reads CASSYSGGPSYNEQFF. Written as DNA, the CDR3 is TGTGCCAGCAGTTACAGCGGGGGCCCCTCCTACAATGAGCAGTTCTTC.

This clonotype was recorded a few times. The CDR3 coding sequence is TGTGCCAGCAGTTACCAACGCGGGACTAGCGCAGAGACCCAGTACTTC. Its translation: CASSYQRGTSAETQYF. The V call is TRBV6-6, the J call TRBJ2-5; TRBD2 agrees at 10 bases. CDR3 length equals 16 residues. Germline values: CDR1 MNHNY, CDR2 SVGAGI (reference sequence). V was clipped by 2 bases and J by 4 bases; unmatched bases: 7.

The V gene is TRBV27, the J gene TRBJ2-5, with D possibly being TRBD2 (5 bases). This CDR3 has 14 residues. Per the germline V gene, CDR1 is MNHEY and CDR2 is SMNVEV (reference sequence). V lost 7 bases, J lost 2 bases, and 14 bases lay in between. CDR3 amino acids: CASKLSVGQETQYF. CDR3 nucleotides: TGTGCCAGCAAGCTTAGCGTGGGGCAAGAGACCCAGTACTTC.

The table lists this clonotype with many counts. The chain uses TRBV7-3 and TRBJ1-1; a weak D match, TRBD1 (5 bases). CDR1 and CDR2 from the germline V gene are SGHTA and FQGTGA. The CDR3 loop spans 15 amino acids. The V end was cut by 2 bases, the J end by 5 bases, with 15 bases between. Written as DNA, the CDR3 is TGTGCCAGCAGCTTAGTCAGGGCGGGAAGAACTGAAGCTTTCTTT. As protein: CASSLVRAGRTEAFF.

This clonotype showed up just a few times. V is TRBV3-1 and J is TRBJ2-1, with 12 bases matching TRBD2. Germline loops: CDR1 LGHDT, CDR2 YNNKEL (reference sequence). V was pared by 4 bases and J by 2 bases, with 6 bases of the junction left unmatched. The CDR3 consists of 17 residues. The CDR3 reads CASSPASGGGPYNEQFF. The DNA of the CDR3 is TGTGCCAGCAGCCCCGCTAGCGGGGGGGGGCCCTACAATGAGCAGTTCTTC.

This clonotype was observed many times. The chain employs TRBV28 and TRBJ2-7, with D perhaps assigned TRBD1 or TRBD2 (5 bases each). The V end lost 5 bases, the J end lost 5 bases, and 16 bases lay between the germline ends. This CDR3 is built from 14 residues. Germline CDR1 reads MDHEN; CDR2 reads SYDVKM. CDR3 in DNA: TGTGCCAGCAGTAAGGGACCGCCCCGGGACGAGCAGTACTTC. It encodes CASSKGPPRDEQYF.

This clonotype came up many times. V usage is TRBV15 and J usage is TRBJ1-4, with D unresolved. V dropped 5 bases and J dropped 3 bases, with 16 bases sitting between them. The CDR3 contains 16 residues. In germline, CDR1 is LNHNV, CDR2 YYDKDF (reference sequence). The CDR3 DNA reads as TGTGCCACCAGCGCAGCCTTCGATGGATCTAATGAAAAACTGTTTTTT. This encodes CATSAAFDGSNEKLFF.

This clonotype was seen ten or more times. CDR3 in DNA: TGCAGTGCTATCCGGGCTACCAATCAGCCCCAGCATTTT. Translating it yields CSAIRATNQPQHF. This chain connects TRBV20-1 to TRBJ1-5, with unresolved D. The CDR3 is 13 residues long. Germline assignment: CDR1 DFQATT and CDR2 SNEGSKA (reference sequence). The V gene lost 4 bases and the J gene lost 3 bases, with 10 bases spanning the gap.

This clonotype was found many times. The chain's CDR3 is CASSQSLGQGDTEAFF. The CDR3 DNA sequence: TGCGCCAGCAGCCAAAGTTTAGGGCAGGGGGATACTGAAGCTTTCTTT. The V gene is TRBV4-3, the J gene TRBJ1-1; the match to TRBD1 covers 7 bases. This CDR3 is 16 amino acids long. V shed 2 bases and J 5 bases; nucleotides not matched to a gene: 11. The V gene's germline CDR1 is LGHNA and CDR2 YSLEER.

At least ten counts were recorded for this clonotype. The rearrangement joins TRBV27 to TRBJ1-1; 7 bases agree with TRBD1. The CDR3 is made up of 15 amino acids. V gave up 5 bases and J gave up 4 bases; unmatched junction bases: 10. The germline gives CDR1 MNHEY, CDR2 SMNVEV (reference sequence). The CDR3 DNA sequence: TGTGCCAGCAGTACCTACCCGACAGGGTTCACTGAAGCTTTCTTT. Translated: CASSTYPTGFTEAFF.

This clonotype occurred many times. This chain links TRBV20-1 with TRBJ1-2, with D hard to call. Trimming took 6 bases from V and 4 from J, leaving 12 bases between them. CDR1 is DFQATT and CDR2 is SNEGSKA in the germline V gene (reference sequence). The CDR3 has 12 residues. CDR3 sequence: CSATLEGYGYTF. For the CDR3, the DNA is TGCAGTGCAACCCTCGAGGGCTATGGCTACACCTTC.

Of note for this clonotype: Since a much larger clone is just one base distant, this may be a read error. The V and J genes are TRBV6-2 or TRBV6-3 and TRBJ1-1; maybe TRBD1 (5 bases). The length of the CDR3 is 15 residues. CDR1 is MNHEY, CDR2 SVGEGT, per germline. The CDR3 bases are TGTGCCAGCAGGTTTCGCGGGACCTCGAACACTGAAGCTTTATTT. Translated, it gives CASRFRGTSNTEALF.

This clonotype was counted many times. This chain joins TRBV20-1 and TRBJ1-6; TRBD1 aligns across 7 bases. CDR1 is DFQATT and CDR2 is SNEGSKA in the germline V gene (reference sequence). The CDR3 sequence is 15 residues long. V lost 3 bases to trimming and J lost 10 bases; unmatched junction nucleotides: 12. CDR3 sequence: CSARGTAGGGSPLHF. The CDR3 nucleotides are TGCAGTGCTAGGGGGACAGCGGGGGGCGGCTCACCCCTCCACTTT.

The table lists this clonotype with many counts. J is TRBJ1-1 and V is TRBV29-1, with 8 bases matching TRBD1. Germline CDR1 and CDR2: SQVTM and ANQGSEA. The CDR3 loop spans 14 amino acids. The junction had 8 bases not matched to a gene; V was cut back by 4 bases and J by 4 bases. The CDR3 sequence is CSVAPGQGATEAFF. The CDR3 region has the DNA TGCAGCGTTGCCCCAGGGCAGGGGGCCACTGAAGCTTTCTTT. The variable domain in full, completed from reference TRBV29-1 and TRBJ1-1, reads SAVISQKPSRDICQRGTSLTIQCQVDSQVTMMFWYRQQPGQSLTLIATANQGSEATYESGFVIDKFPISRPNLTFSTLTVSNMSPEDSSIYLCSVAPGQGATEAFFGQGTRLTVV.

In its sample, this clonotype was seen many times. The chain is built from TRBV29-1 and TRBJ1-1; 12 bases map to TRBD1. The junction had 4 bases not matched to a gene; V was cut back by 1 base and J by 1 base. This CDR3 has 16 residues. Germline CDR1 and CDR2: SQVTM and ANQGSEA. The CDR3 region has the DNA TGCAGCGTTGAAGGGGGGGACAGGGGGCAGAACACTGAAGCTTTCTTT. Residues: CSVEGGDRGQNTEAFF.